One and the same sample provided the 23 T cell receptor beta chains below, sequenced in a study of cytomegalovirus exposure and HLA in healthy donors. Researchers ran the PCR with 60 Vbeta and 13 Jbeta primers. Here immunoSEQ multiplex PCR was the method, and the copy in TCRdb shows in-frame clones only, minus some. The table lists 95,000 to 110,000 clones, under 80% of them singletons, with over 9% in the top ten. Input material: PBMCs. Receptors originate from a woman aged 18-29 years in good health and CMV-seropositive.

The genes are TRBV29-1 and TRBJ2-1; tentatively, D is TRBD2 (7 bases). This CDR3 has 12 residues. The germline V gene has CDR1 SQVTM and CDR2 ANQGSEA. Trimming pared 6 bases from V and 10 bases from J, leaving 16 bases between. CDR3 residues: CSVAGGLGEQFF. CDR3 nucleotides: TGCAGCGTCGCCGGGGGGCTCGGGGAGCAGTTCTTC.

V gene TRBV19 combines with J gene TRBJ1-4, with TRBD1 as a possible D gene (5 bases). The ends were cut back, 6 bases at V and 4 bases at J, with 18 bases in the middle. This CDR3 is 16 amino acids long. Per the germline V gene, CDR1 is LNHDA and CDR2 is SQIVND (reference sequence). This CDR3 is CASRPYDSDINEKLFF. The CDR3 nucleotides read TGTGCCAGTAGGCCTTACGACAGCGACATTAATGAAAAACTGTTTTTT.

V is TRBV19 and J is TRBJ2-2, with a weak D call TRBD1 (6 bases). In germline, CDR1 is LNHDA, CDR2 SQIVND (reference sequence). V lost 6 bases, J lost 5 bases, and 25 bases lay in between. The CDR3 has 18 residues. The CDR3 region is CASRPRQGTLFWTGELFF. For the CDR3, the DNA is TGTGCCAGTAGGCCGCGGCAGGGGACCCTATTTTGGACCGGGGAGCTGTTTTTT.

The V gene is TRBV15, the J gene TRBJ1-1; 7 nucleotides agree with TRBD1. Germline V gene sequence: CDR1 LNHNV, CDR2 YYDKDF (reference sequence). The CDR3 loop spans 13 amino acids. With 5 bases clipped from V and 5 bases from J, the junction kept 5 bases outside the gene matches. CDR3 coding DNA: TGTGCCACCAGCGGCTGGGGACAGACTGAAGCTTTCTTT. Translated: CATSGWGQTEAFF.

The V call is TRBV6-5, the J call TRBJ2-5; TRBD2 matches 9 bases. V lost 0 bases, J lost 4 bases, and 6 bases stayed unmatched. This CDR3 has 16 amino acids. Germline V CDR1 and CDR2: MNHEY, SVGAGI. This CDR3 is CASSYSRTSVLETQYF. CDR3 in DNA: TGTGCCAGCAGTTACTCTCGGACTAGCGTGCTAGAGACCCAGTACTTC.

This chain connects TRBV4-3 to TRBJ2-3, with 7 bases fitting TRBD1. The junction had 11 bases not matched to a gene; V was cut back by 1 base and J by 4 bases. Germline assignment: CDR1 LGHNA and CDR2 YSLEER. The CDR3 contains 17 residues. CDR3 loop: CASSQVVGRQGADTQYF. Written as DNA, the CDR3 is TGCGCCAGCAGCCAAGTGGTGGGCCGACAGGGTGCAGATACGCAGTATTTT.

Concerning this clone itself: An end of the junction does not agree with germline; a read error may underlie this. The V and J genes are TRBV4-2 and TRBJ2-5; 11 positions match TRBD2. Per the germline V gene, CDR1 is LGHNA and CDR2 is YNFKEQ. The CDR3 runs 16 residues. The CDR3 DNA sequence: TGTGCCAGCAGCCAAGAATGGACTAGCGGGCAAGGGACCCAGTACTTC. Translating it yields CASSQEWTSGQGTQYF.

CDR3 sequence: CASSVLGGPIEQFF. CDR3 nucleotide sequence: TGTGCCAGCAGCGTCCTGGGGGGGCCGATTGAGCAGTTCTTC. The V and J genes are TRBV11-2 and TRBJ2-1; D is perhaps TRBD2 (7 bases). This CDR3 has 14 residues. The V end was cut by 5 bases, the J end by 9 bases, with 17 bases between. The germline CDR1 and CDR2 sequences are SGHAT and FQNNGV. Full variable domain (outside the CDR3, taken from reference TRBV11-2 and TRBJ2-1): EAGVAQSPRYKIIEKRQSVAFWCNPISGHATLYWYQQILGQGPKLLIQFQNNGVVDDSQLPKDRFSAERLKGVDSTLKIQPAKLEDSAVYLCASSVLGGPIEQFFGPGTRLTVL.

V and J are TRBV18 and TRBJ1-1, with TRBD1 matching 7 bases. The V gene end was trimmed by 4 bases and the J gene end by 1 base; junction bases not matched to a gene: 6. The CDR3 runs to 15 residues. Germline CDR1 KGHSH, CDR2 LQKENI. The CDR3 here is CASSRGRGANTEAFF. The CDR3, as DNA: TGTGCCAGCTCACGGGGCAGGGGGGCGAACACTGAAGCTTTCTTT.

The gene calls are TRBV6-5 and TRBJ1-6, with a weak D call TRBD1 (5 bases). CDR3 size: 16 residues. Trimming took 2 bases from V and 0 from J, leaving 8 bases between them. CDR1 MNHEY and CDR2 SVGAGI come from the germline V gene. The CDR3 loop reads CASSYRGVSYNSPLHF. The CDR3 nucleotides are TGTGCCAGCAGTTACAGGGGTGTCTCCTATAATTCACCCCTCCACTTT.

The genes are TRBV7-9 and TRBJ2-5, with TRBD2 as a possible D gene (6 bases). The V gene lost 5 bases and the J gene lost 2 bases, with 21 bases spanning the gap. The CDR3 consists of 17 residues. Germline lookup yields CDR1 SEHNR and CDR2 FQNEAQ (reference sequence). The DNA of the CDR3 is TGTGCCAGCAGCCCCATCGAGAGGATAGCGGAACAAGAGACCCAGTACTTC. It codes for CASSPIERIAEQETQYF.

This clone was observed a handful of times. The rearrangement joins TRBV5-1 to TRBJ2-5; a possible D gene is TRBD1 (6 bases). This CDR3 is built from 14 residues. In germline, CDR1 is SGHRS, CDR2 YFSETQ. V was clipped by 4 bases and J by 2 bases, with 12 bases between them. The CDR3 sequence: CASSPPDSQETQYF. The CDR3 DNA sequence: TGCGCCAGCAGCCCGCCGGACAGTCAAGAGACCCAGTACTTC.

The J gene is TRBJ1-1, the V gene TRBV2; D may be TRBD1 (6 bases). Trimming cost V 6 bases and J 0 bases, with 14 bases left between them. The CDR3 contains 15 residues. Looked up from germline, CDR1 is SNHLY and CDR2 is FYNNEI. Here the CDR3 reads CASSAFRGMNTEAFF. In DNA, the CDR3 is TGTGCCAGCAGCGCTTTCAGGGGAATGAACACTGAAGCTTTCTTT. The whole variable domain, filled in from reference TRBV2 and TRBJ1-1, reads EPEVTQTPSHQVTQMGQEVILRCVPISNHLYFYWYRQILGQKVEFLVSFYNNEISEKSEIFDDQFSVERPDGSNFTLKIRSTKLEDSAMYFCASSAFRGMNTEAFFGQGTRLTVV.

V is TRBV5-8 and J is TRBJ2-3; 12 nucleotides agree with TRBD2. The junction had 3 bases not matched to a gene; V was cut back by 4 bases and J by 0 bases. The CDR3 extends over 16 amino acids. Germline loops: CDR1 SGHTS, CDR2 YDEGEE. CDR3 loop: CASSRGLAGSTDTQYF. The CDR3 region has the DNA TGTGCCAGCAGCCGGGGACTAGCGGGTAGCACAGATACGCAGTATTTT.

The V and J genes are TRBV7-8 and TRBJ1-1; the D gene is possibly TRBD1 (6 bases). Germline V gene lookup returns CDR1 SGHVS and CDR2 FQNEAQ. CDR3 length: 14 residues. V dropped 7 bases and J dropped 0 bases, with 12 bases sitting between them. CDR3 loop: CASTPGGLNTEAFF. For the CDR3, the DNA is TGTGCCAGCACCCCGGGGGGCTTGAACACTGAAGCTTTCTTT.

This clone was seen once. The chain combines TRBV5-4 with TRBJ2-3; possibly TRBD2 for D (6 bases). Trimming pared 0 bases from V and 5 bases from J, leaving 13 bases between. The CDR3 has 15 amino acids. CDR1 and CDR2 from the germline V gene are SGHNT and YYREEE (reference sequence). Here the CDR3 DNA reads TGTGCCAGCAGCTTGGGGGGGGTCATTTTAGATACGCAGTATTTT. Translation gives CASSLGGVILDTQYF.

The rearrangement joins TRBV5-4 to TRBJ1-2; D is uncertain. The V end lost 0 bases, the J end lost 5 bases, and 8 bases lay between the germline ends. Germline-derived CDR1 and CDR2 are SGHNT and YYREEE (reference sequence). The CDR3 is 13 residues long. The CDR3 DNA reads as TGTGCCAGCAGCTTGGGATTCGGTTATGGCTACACCTTC. It codes for CASSLGFGYGYTF.

V is TRBV15 and J is TRBJ2-3, with a weak D call TRBD2 (6 bases). This CDR3 spans 14 amino acids. CDR1 and CDR2 (germline): LNHNV, YYDKDF (reference sequence). V was clipped by 7 bases and J by 0 bases, with 11 bases between them. The CDR3, as DNA: TGTGCCACCACAGAACGGGGGAGCACAGATACGCAGTATTTT. The encoded protein is CATTERGSTDTQYF. Together with reference TRBV15 and TRBJ2-3, the CDR3 gives the full variable domain: DAMVIQNPRYQVTQFGKPVTLSCSQTLNHNVMYWYQQKSSQAPKLLFHYYDKDFNNEADTPDNFQSRRPNTSFCFLDIRSPGLGDTAMYLCATTERGSTDTQYFGPGTRLTVL.

V and J are TRBV9 and TRBJ1-1; 7 bases match TRBD1. CDR3 length: 16 residues. Trimming removed 0 bases from V and 0 bases from J; junction bases left unmatched: 5. Looked up from germline, CDR1 is SGDLS and CDR2 is YYNGEE. Here the CDR3 reads CASSVGGQIMNTEAFF. The CDR3 region has the DNA TGTGCCAGCAGCGTAGGGGGACAGATTATGAACACTGAAGCTTTCTTT.

The chain employs TRBV10-3 and TRBJ2-3; D might be TRBD1 (5 bases). The V gene's germline CDR1 is ENHRY and CDR2 SYGVKD. The CDR3 has 15 residues. V was clipped by 0 bases and J by 6 bases, with 13 bases between them. The CDR3 coding sequence is TGTGCCATCAGTGAGTCGACAGTGATATCGGATACGCAGTATTTT. It is translated as CAISESTVISDTQYF.

V usage is TRBV7-6 and J usage is TRBJ1-1; perhaps TRBD1 as D (6 bases). The length of the CDR3 is 15 residues. Trimming took 5 bases from V and 3 from J, leaving 16 bases between them. Germline CDR1 reads SGHVS; CDR2 reads FNYEAQ. CDR3 bases: TGTGCCAGCAGCGCAGACGGGGGGCAGGACACTGAAGCTTTCTTT. This gives the protein CASSADGGQDTEAFF.

The CDR3 region is CASSLVGSGSPDTQYF. CDR3 DNA sequence: TGCGCCAGCAGCTTGGTAGGTAGCGGGAGCCCTGATACGCAGTATTTT. The genes are TRBV5-1 and TRBJ2-3; 9 bases map to TRBD2. The CDR3 loop spans 16 amino acids. Germline CDR1 SGHRS, CDR2 YFSETQ. After removal of 0 bases from V and 6 bases from J, the junction contained 8 bases not matched to a gene.

The V gene is TRBV19, the J gene TRBJ1-1; possibly TRBD1 for D (6 bases). V lost 6 bases and J 2 bases, leaving 13 bases between the germline ends. There are 14 residues in the CDR3. CDR1 and CDR2 (germline): LNHDA, SQIVND (reference sequence). The CDR3 loop reads CASRVAGVNTEAFF. The CDR3, as DNA: TGTGCCAGTAGGGTCGCAGGGGTAAACACTGAAGCTTTCTTT.